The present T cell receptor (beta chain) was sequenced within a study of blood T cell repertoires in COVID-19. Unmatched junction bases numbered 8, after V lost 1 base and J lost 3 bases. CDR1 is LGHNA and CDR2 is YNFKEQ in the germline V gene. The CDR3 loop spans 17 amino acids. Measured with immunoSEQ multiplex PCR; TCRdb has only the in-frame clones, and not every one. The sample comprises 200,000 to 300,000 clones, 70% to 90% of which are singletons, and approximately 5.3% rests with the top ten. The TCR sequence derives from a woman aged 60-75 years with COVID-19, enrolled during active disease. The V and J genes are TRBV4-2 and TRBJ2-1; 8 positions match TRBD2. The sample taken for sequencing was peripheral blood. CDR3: CASSQAGGSGVYNEQFF. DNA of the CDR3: TGTGCCAGCAGCCAAGCCGGGGGTAGCGGGGTCTACAATGAGCAGTTCTTC.